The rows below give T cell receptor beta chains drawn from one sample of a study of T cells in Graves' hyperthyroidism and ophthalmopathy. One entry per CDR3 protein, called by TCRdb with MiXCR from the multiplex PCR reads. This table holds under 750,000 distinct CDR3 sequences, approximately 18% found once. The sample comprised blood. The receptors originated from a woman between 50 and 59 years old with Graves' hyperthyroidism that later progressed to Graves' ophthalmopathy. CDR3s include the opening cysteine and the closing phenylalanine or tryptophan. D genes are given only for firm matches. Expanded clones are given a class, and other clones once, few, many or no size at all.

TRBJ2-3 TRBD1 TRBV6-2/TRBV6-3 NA TGTGCCAGCAGGTCGAGGGACAGGGAGGCGTATTTT CASRSRDREAYF
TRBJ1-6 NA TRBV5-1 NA TGCGCCAGCAGCTTGGGGGGGACCCCCCTTGGGTCACCCCTCCACTTT CASSLGGTPLGSPLHF
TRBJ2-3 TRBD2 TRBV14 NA TGTGCCAGCAGCCCCCTTGGGCGGGGGGACACAGATACGCAGTATTTT CASSPLGRGDTDTQYF
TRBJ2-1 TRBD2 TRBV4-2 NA TGTGCCAGCAGCCAAGATTCTAGGACTAGCGGGGGCCAGGACAATGAGCAGTTCTTC CASSQDSRTSGGQDNEQFF
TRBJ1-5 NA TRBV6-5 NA TGTGCCAGCAGTGCAATAGGGATGGCCAATCAGCCCCAGCATTTT CASSAIGMANQPQHF
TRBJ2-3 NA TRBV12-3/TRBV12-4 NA TGTGCCAGCAGCCCCAGACTAGTCGATCAGTATTTT CASSPRLVDQYF
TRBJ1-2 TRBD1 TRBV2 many TGTGCCAGCACCCAGGGGGAGGGAGCCTTTTATGGCTACACCTTC CASTQGEGAFYGYTF
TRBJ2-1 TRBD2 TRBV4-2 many TGTGCCAGCAGCAAAGAAGAACTAGCGGGGCTCAATGAGCAGTTCTTC CASSKEELAGLNEQFF
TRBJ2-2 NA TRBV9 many TGTGCCAGCAGCGTAGCCTGGCTGAACACCGGGGAGCTGTTTTTT CASSVAWLNTGELFF
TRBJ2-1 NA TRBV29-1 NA TGCAGCGTTGAACTGAGGAGCTACAATGAGCAGTTCTTC CSVELRSYNEQFF
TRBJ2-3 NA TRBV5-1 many TGCGCCAGCAGCTTGCAGGGGCTGGCAGATACGCAGTATTTT CASSLQGLADTQYF
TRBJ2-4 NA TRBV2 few TGTGCCAGCAGCCACAGGGTAGGGATGGACATTCAGTACTTC CASSHRVGMDIQYF
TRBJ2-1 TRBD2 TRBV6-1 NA TGTGCCAGCCTACCCGGGGTAGCGGGGGCCTCTGTCAACAATGAGCAGTTCTTC CASLPGVAGASVNNEQFF
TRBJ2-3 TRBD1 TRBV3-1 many TGTGCCAGCAGCCAAGATCGGGACAGGGGGACGCAGTATTTT CASSQDRDRGTQYF
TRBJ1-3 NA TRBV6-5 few TGTGCCAGCAGTTACCGAGGGGCTGGAAACACCATATATTTT CASSYRGAGNTIYF
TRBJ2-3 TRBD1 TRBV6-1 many TGTGCCAGCAGTCCCCTCGGACAGGTTGGGTTTGCAGATACGCAGTATTTT CASSPLGQVGFADTQYF
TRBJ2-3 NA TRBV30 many TGTGCCTGGAGTGCCTACCTGGACTACACAGATACGCAGTATTTT CAWSAYLDYTDTQYF
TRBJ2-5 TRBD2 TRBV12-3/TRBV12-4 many TGTGCCAGCAGGCCAGCGGGACCGGAGACCCAGTACTTC CASRPAGPETQYF
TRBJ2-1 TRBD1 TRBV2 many TGTGCCAGCAGTCTACCGGGACAGGGGGCGCTGGCCTACAATGAGCAGTTCTTC CASSLPGQGALAYNEQFF
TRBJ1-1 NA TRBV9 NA TGTGCCAGCAGCGTAGGGGTCGGACTCCCGAACACTGAAGCTTTCTTT CASSVGVGLPNTEAFF
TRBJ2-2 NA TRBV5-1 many TGCGCCAGCAGCGAACACACAGGGATGGCGCGGGAGCTGTTTTTT CASSEHTGMARELFF
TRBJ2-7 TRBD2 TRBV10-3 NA TGTGCCATCAGTGCTTCTAGCGGAACTTACGAGCAGTACTTC CAISASSGTYEQYF
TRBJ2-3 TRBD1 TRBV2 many TGTGCCAGCAGAAGCCAGGGGGCAGATACGCAGTATTTT CASRSQGADTQYF
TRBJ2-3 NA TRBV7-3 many TGTGCCAGCAGCTTTATATCGAGAGATACGCAGTATTTT CASSFISRDTQYF
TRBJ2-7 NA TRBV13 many TGTGCCAGCAGCTTCGCGGATACTAGCACCGAGCAGTACTTC CASSFADTSTEQYF
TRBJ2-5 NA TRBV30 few TGTGCCTGGAGTGTCCCAAGGGGGGGATTGAGAGAGACCCAGTACTTC CAWSVPRGGLRETQYF
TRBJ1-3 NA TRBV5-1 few TGCGCCAGCAGCTTGATTGGTTCCGGGTCTGGAAACACCATATATTTT CASSLIGSGSGNTIYF
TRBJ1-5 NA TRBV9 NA TGTGCCAGCAGCCGCGACGGAATTAATCAGCCCCAGCATTTT CASSRDGINQPQHF
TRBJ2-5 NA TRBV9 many TGTGCCAGCAGCGCTCCATTAGGACTCCCTGTAGAGACCCAGTACTTC CASSAPLGLPVETQYF
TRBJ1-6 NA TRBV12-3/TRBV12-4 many TGTGCCAGCAGCCCCTCCCCCAGGACTCTCCAAAGTTCACCCCTCCACTTT CASSPSPRTLQSSPLHF
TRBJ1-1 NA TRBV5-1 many TGCGCCAGCAGCTTCTCACAGGGCCCGGGGACTGAAGCTTTCTTT CASSFSQGPGTEAFF
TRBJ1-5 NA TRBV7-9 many TGTGCCAGCAGCGTCAACCTTGATCAGCCCCAGCATTTT CASSVNLDQPQHF
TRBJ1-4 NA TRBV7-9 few TGTGCCAGCAGCTTAGACAGGGAGGGACCCAATGAAAAACTGTTTTTT CASSLDREGPNEKLFF
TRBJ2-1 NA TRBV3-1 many TGTGCCAGCAGCCAAGGCGATCAACCTCTCTACAATGAGCAGTTCTTC CASSQGDQPLYNEQFF
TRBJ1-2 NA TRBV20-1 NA TGCAGTGCTAGAGATCGATGGGTCTCTGGCTACACCTTC CSARDRWVSGYTF
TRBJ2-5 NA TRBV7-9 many TGTGCCAGCAGCTTAGGAGTAGGAGAGACCCAGTACTTC CASSLGVGETQYF
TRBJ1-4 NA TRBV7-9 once TGTGCCAGCAGTTCAGCCCCAATTAATGAAAAACTGTTTTTT CASSSAPINEKLFF
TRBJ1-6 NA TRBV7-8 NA TGTGCCAGCAGCTTAGTGTCGGGGATCGCCTATAATTCACCCCTCCACTTT CASSLVSGIAYNSPLHF
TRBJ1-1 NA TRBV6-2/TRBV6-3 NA TGTGCCACCCATGGACAGAACACTGAAGCTTTCTTT CATHGQNTEAFF
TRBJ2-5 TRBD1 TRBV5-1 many TGCGCCAGCAGCCCTGACAGGGGTCGGGATGCCCAGTACTTC CASSPDRGRDAQYF
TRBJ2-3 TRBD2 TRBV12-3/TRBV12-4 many TGTGCCAGCAGGGGTCTAGCGGGGGTGGAGTCAGATACGCAGTATTTT CASRGLAGVESDTQYF
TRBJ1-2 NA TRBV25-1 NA TGTGCCAGCAGCATCGTGGGGGTCTATGGCTACACCTTC CASSIVGVYGYTF
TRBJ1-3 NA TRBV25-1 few TGTGCCAGCAGCCGGCCTGGACGGCTCGTCTCTGGAAACACCATATATTTT CASSRPGRLVSGNTIYF
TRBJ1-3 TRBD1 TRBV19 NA TGTGCCAGTTCGGACAGGGGGCCTGGAAACACCATATATTTT CASSDRGPGNTIYF